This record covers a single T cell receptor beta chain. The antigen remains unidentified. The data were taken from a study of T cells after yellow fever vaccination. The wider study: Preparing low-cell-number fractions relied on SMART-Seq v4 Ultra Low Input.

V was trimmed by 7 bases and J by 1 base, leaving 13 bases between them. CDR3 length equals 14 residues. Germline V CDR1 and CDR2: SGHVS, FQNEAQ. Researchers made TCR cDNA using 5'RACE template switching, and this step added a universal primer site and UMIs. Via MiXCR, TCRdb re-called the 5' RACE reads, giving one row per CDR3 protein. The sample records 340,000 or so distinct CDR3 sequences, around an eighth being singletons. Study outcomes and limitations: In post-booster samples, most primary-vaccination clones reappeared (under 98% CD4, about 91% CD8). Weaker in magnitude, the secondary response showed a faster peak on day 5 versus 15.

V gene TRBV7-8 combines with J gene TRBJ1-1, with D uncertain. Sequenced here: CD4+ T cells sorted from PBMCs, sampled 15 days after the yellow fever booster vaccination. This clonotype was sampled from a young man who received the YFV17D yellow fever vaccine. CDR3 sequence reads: CASNRNRGNTEAFF. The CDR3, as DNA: TGTGCCAGCAACCGCAACCGGGGGAACACTGAAGCTTTCTTT.